What follows are 29 T cell receptor beta chains derived from one specimen sequenced in a study of OX40 agonist ivuxolimab in advanced cancers. Clones were read by immunoSEQ multiplex PCR, and TCRdb kept only the in-frame ones, dropping some. Among 60,000 or so clones listed, about 83% were seen once. Here the sequenced sample was CD4+ or CD8+ T cells sorted from blood, taken in a trial of the OX40 agonist ivuxolimab. The receptors originated from an adult with an advanced solid tumor such as melanoma, head and neck, liver or kidney cancer.

The chain uses TRBV19 and TRBJ2-3, with 7 bases fitting TRBD1. The V gene's germline CDR1 is LNHDA and CDR2 SQIVND (reference sequence). V shed 1 base and J 6 bases; nucleotides not matched to a gene: 4. This CDR3 has 14 amino acids. Written as DNA, the CDR3 is TGTGCCAGTAGTATAGGACAGGGTTGGGATACGCAGTATTTT. Its translation: CASSIGQGWDTQYF.

This sequence joins TRBV5-8 and TRBJ2-3; 7 bases agree with TRBD1. V dropped 0 bases and J dropped 0; count of bases not matched to a gene: 4. This CDR3 is built from 16 residues. Germline V gene sequence: CDR1 SGHTS, CDR2 YDEGEE. CDR3 nucleotide sequence: TGTGCCAGCAGCTTGGGACAGGGCCCTAGCACAGATACGCAGTATTTT. This encodes CASSLGQGPSTDTQYF.

This sequence joins TRBV6-4 and TRBJ1-2; tentatively, D is TRBD1 (5 bases). Germline CDR1 reads MRHNA; CDR2 reads SNTAGT. V lost 2 bases and J lost 2, with 12 bases in between. The CDR3 runs to 15 residues. The CDR3 sequence is CASSDDGAGNYGYTF. The DNA for the CDR3 is TGTGCCAGCAGTGACGACGGCGCAGGGAACTATGGCTACACCTTC.

The chain employs TRBV7-6 and TRBJ1-6; no clear D gene. The germline gives CDR1 SGHVS, CDR2 FNYEAQ. The ends were cut back, 7 bases at V and 5 bases at J, with 15 bases in the middle. This CDR3 has 15 residues. CDR3 in DNA: TGTGCCAGCACCTTGAATTGGGCCAATAATTCACCCCTCCACTTT. This translates into CASTLNWANNSPLHF.

This chain joins TRBV29-1 and TRBJ2-1, with 9 bases fitting TRBD1. V lost 4 bases, J lost 9 bases, and 10 bases stayed unmatched. This CDR3 contains 14 residues. The germline V gene encodes CDR1 SQVTM and CDR2 ANQGSEA. The DNA for the CDR3 is TGCAGCGTTGGGTACCGGGACAGGGAGGGTGAGCAGTTCTTC. Translated: CSVGYRDREGEQFF.

V gene TRBV9 combines with J gene TRBJ2-5; 7 bases line up with TRBD2. The germline CDR1 and CDR2 sequences are SGDLS and YYNGEE. Trimming cost V 4 bases and J 5 bases; bases outside gene matches: 8. The CDR3 extends over 14 amino acids. The CDR3 DNA sequence: TGTGCCAGCAGCCGGGGAGGGGATTGGGAGACCCAGTACTTC. Translation: CASSRGGDWETQYF. The whole variable domain, filled in from reference TRBV9 and TRBJ2-5, reads DSGVTQTPKHLITATGQRVTLRCSPRSGDLSVYWYQQSLDQGLQFLIQYYNGEERAKGNILERFSAQQFPDLHSELNLSSLELGDSALYFCASSRGGDWETQYFGPGTRLLVL.

This chain joins TRBV7-6 and TRBJ2-3; TRBD1 aligns across 7 bases. CDR1 SGHVS and CDR2 FNYEAQ come from the germline V gene. The CDR3 loop spans 16 amino acids. V lost 2 bases, J lost 4 bases, and 9 bases stayed unmatched. CDR3 region: CASSLRPTGNPDTQYF. CDR3 in DNA: TGTGCCAGCAGCTTACGGCCGACAGGGAACCCAGATACGCAGTATTTT.

The chain is built from TRBV29-1 and TRBJ2-1; the D gene is possibly TRBD1 (6 bases). Germline V gene lookup returns CDR1 SQVTM and CDR2 ANQGSEA. The CDR3 spans 15 residues. The V end was cut by 7 bases, the J end by 0 bases, with 16 bases between. This CDR3 is CSARPHRDSYNEQFF. The CDR3 DNA is TGCAGCGCCCGGCCCCACAGGGACTCCTACAATGAGCAGTTCTTC.

This sequence joins TRBV28 and TRBJ2-7; D gene unclear. The germline V gene encodes CDR1 MDHEN and CDR2 SYDVKM. The germline V and J ends were trimmed by 3 bases and 1 base, with 4 bases remaining between them. The CDR3 runs 12 residues. The CDR3 loop reads CASSLVSYEQYF. In DNA form, the CDR3 reads TGTGCCAGCAGTTTGGTATCCTACGAGCAGTACTTC. The whole variable domain, remainder taken from reference TRBV28 and TRBJ2-7, is DVKVTQSSRYLVKRTGEKVFLECVQDMDHENMFWYRQDPGLGLRLIYFSYDVKMKEKGDIPEGYSVSREKKERFSLILESASTNQTSMYLCASSLVSYEQYFGPGTRLTVT.

A few counts support this clone. The J gene is TRBJ1-5, the V gene TRBV19, with D possibly being TRBD1 (6 bases). The CDR3 contains 14 residues. Germline assignment: CDR1 LNHDA and CDR2 SQIVND (reference sequence). V lost 2 bases and J lost 4, with 9 bases in between. CDR3 sequence: CASSIRQANQPQHF. The CDR3, as DNA: TGTGCCAGTAGTATAAGACAGGCTAATCAGCCCCAGCATTTT.

The chain couples TRBV10-3 to TRBJ1-4; TRBD1 matches at 7 bases. CDR1 and CDR2 from the germline V gene are ENHRY and SYGVKD. After removal of 10 bases from V and 5 bases from J, the junction contained 4 bases not matched to a gene. The CDR3 has 12 residues. CDR3 region: CASTGENEKLFF. CDR3 nucleotide sequence: TGTGCCAGTACAGGGGAGAATGAAAAACTGTTTTTT.

V usage is TRBV5-1 and J usage is TRBJ2-5; D ambiguous. Germline V lookup: CDR1 SGHRS, CDR2 YFSETQ. V shed 1 base and J shed 2 bases, with 9 bases lying between them. The CDR3 is made up of 14 amino acids. In DNA, the CDR3 is TGCGCCAGCAGCTTGTCAGGAGTACAAGAGACCCAGTACTTC. This codes for CASSLSGVQETQYF.

V gene TRBV7-9 combines with J gene TRBJ2-3; 7 nucleotides agree with TRBD2. V lost 2 bases and J lost 2; bases outside the gene matches: 4. The CDR3 runs to 15 residues. Germline assignment: CDR1 SEHNR and CDR2 FQNEAQ (reference sequence). CDR3 nucleotide sequence: TGTGCCAGCAGCTTATCAGCGGGGCCCACAGATACGCAGTATTTT. Amino acids: CASSLSAGPTDTQYF.

The CDR3 DNA sequence: TGTGCCAGCAGCCCCGGACTCTCTGGAAACACCATATATTTT. It yields the protein CASSPGLSGNTIYF. The chain carries TRBV7-8 and TRBJ1-3; D unresolved. Germline values: CDR1 SGHVS, CDR2 FQNEAQ. V lost 5 bases and J 0 bases, leaving 8 bases between the germline ends. This CDR3 spans 14 amino acids.

V and J are TRBV5-4 and TRBJ1-3; D possibly corresponds to TRBD1 (5 bases). Trimming left V 0 bases short and J 2 bases short, with 15 bases between. CDR1 and CDR2 (germline): SGHNT, YYREEE (reference sequence). This CDR3 spans 17 amino acids. The CDR3 here is CASSLGPTAGTGNTIYF. The CDR3 DNA sequence: TGTGCCAGCAGCTTGGGACCTACGGCAGGGACTGGAAACACCATATATTTT.

The chain carries TRBV7-9 and TRBJ2-5; tentatively, D is TRBD1 (5 bases). This CDR3 has 15 amino acids. Germline V gene lookup returns CDR1 SEHNR and CDR2 FQNEAQ (reference sequence). The V and J ends lost 5 bases and 1 base respectively, with 14 bases between them. The CDR3 protein is CASSPDGAAQETQYF. CDR3 in DNA: TGTGCCAGCAGCCCCGATGGGGCAGCCCAAGAGACCCAGTACTTC. The full variable domain, rest sourced from reference TRBV7-9 and TRBJ2-5, is DTGVSQNPRHKITKRGQNVTFRCDPISEHNRLYWYRQTLGQGPEFLTYFQNEAQLEKSRLLSDRFSAERPKGSFSTLEIQRTEQGDSAMYLCASSPDGAAQETQYFGPGTRLLVL.

This sequence joins TRBV7-2 and TRBJ2-3, with D unclear. Germline V gives CDR1 SGHTA, CDR2 FQGNSA. This CDR3 comprises 14 residues. Trimming removed 5 bases from V and 2 bases from J, with 11 bases in between. CDR3 protein: CASSALRLTDTQYF. In DNA form, the CDR3 reads TGTGCCAGCAGCGCCTTGCGCCTCACAGATACGCAGTATTTT. Based on the CDR3 plus reference TRBV7-2 and TRBJ2-3, the full variable domain is GAGVSQSPSNKVTEKGKDVELRCDPISGHTALYWYRQSLGQGLEFLIYFQGNSAPDKSGLPSDRFSAERTGGSVSTLTIQRTQQEDSAVYLCASSALRLTDTQYFGPGTRLTVL.

This clone was counted a single time. The chain has TRBV7-8 and TRBJ1-3; D gene ambiguous. Deletions cut 3 bases from V and 4 bases from J, with 10 bases between. The CDR3 extends over 14 amino acids. Germline V gene data show CDR1 as SGHVS and CDR2 as FQNEAQ. The CDR3 loop is CASSFYGIGNTIYF. For the CDR3, the DNA is TGTGCCAGCAGCTTCTATGGGATCGGAAACACCATATATTTT.

The V gene is TRBV10-3, the J gene TRBJ2-7; D uncertain. CDR3 length: 14 amino acids. Per the germline V gene, CDR1 is ENHRY and CDR2 is SYGVKD. V lost 6 bases and J 2 bases, leaving 14 bases between the germline ends. CDR3 coding DNA: TGTGCCATCAGGCCGTCGGACGGAGCCTACGAGCAGTACTTC. Its protein product is CAIRPSDGAYEQYF.

Many counts were recorded for this clone. The rearrangement joins TRBV7-9 to TRBJ1-5, with D uncertain. The germline gives CDR1 SEHNR, CDR2 FQNEAQ (reference sequence). This CDR3 comprises 13 residues. The CDR3 bases are TGTGCTACTACCAGTGGTCTTAATCAGCCCCAGCATTTT. Its translation: CATTSGLNQPQHF.

The chain joins TRBV5-5 to TRBJ2-7; D may be TRBD2 (5 bases). The CDR3 length is 16 residues. Looked up from germline, CDR1 is SGHKS and CDR2 is YYEKEE (reference sequence). The germline V and J ends were trimmed by 0 bases and 5 bases, with 18 bases remaining between them. The CDR3 DNA is TGTGCCAGCAGCTTGGCAGTGCGGGCTGTAGCCGACGAGCAGTACTTC. It yields the protein CASSLAVRAVADEQYF. Full variable domain (missing parts from reference TRBV5-5 and TRBJ2-7): DAGVTQSPTHLIKTRGQQVTLRCSPISGHKSVSWYQQVLGQGPQFIFQYYEKEERGRGNFPDRFSARQFPNYSSELNVNALLLGDSALYLCASSLAVRAVADEQYFGPGTRLTVT.

The chain combines TRBV28 with TRBJ1-2, with TRBD1 matching over 7 bases. V lost 5 bases, J lost 9 bases, and 15 bases stayed unmatched. Germline CDR1 reads MDHEN; CDR2 reads SYDVKM. This CDR3 comprises 15 residues. CDR3 DNA: TGTGCCAGCAGTCGTCGAGTAGCAGGGGGTATTCGCTACACCTTC. It translates to CASSRRVAGGIRYTF.

The chain joins TRBV6-1 to TRBJ1-2; 8 nucleotides agree with TRBD1. The germline CDR1 and CDR2 sequences are MNHNS and SASEGT. The CDR3 loop spans 13 amino acids. After removal of 7 bases from V and 4 bases from J, the junction contained 5 bases not matched to a gene. CDR3 in DNA: TGTGCCAGCACGCCCAGGGGGCTCTATGGCTACACCTTC. The encoded protein is CASTPRGLYGYTF.

V usage is TRBV7-9 and J usage is TRBJ2-5; a weak D match, TRBD2 (5 bases). The CDR3 spans 12 residues. The germline V gene has CDR1 SEHNR and CDR2 FQNEAQ (reference sequence). The V gene lost 5 bases and the J gene lost 2 bases, with 6 bases spanning the gap. CDR3 in amino acids: CASSRGQETQYF. The CDR3 nucleotides are TGTGCCAGCAGCCGGGGTCAAGAGACCCAGTACTTC.

The chain combines TRBV2 with TRBJ2-5; no clear D gene. In germline, CDR1 is SNHLY, CDR2 FYNNEI. The CDR3 has 11 residues. With 2 bases removed from V and 5 bases from J, the gap between germline ends came to 3 bases. The DNA for the CDR3 is TGTGCCAGCAGTGAAAGGGAGACCCAGTACTTC. It yields the protein CASSERETQYF.

For the CDR3, the DNA is TGTGCCAGCAGTGTTTACTGGCAAGAGACCCAGTACTTC. Protein: CASSVYWQETQYF. The chain carries TRBV2 and TRBJ2-5; D uncertain. Trimming cost V 4 bases and J 2 bases, with 8 bases left between them. This CDR3 is 13 amino acids long. CDR1 is SNHLY, CDR2 FYNNEI, per germline.

Written as DNA, the CDR3 is TGTGCCTGGTGCCCCAAGGGGACAGGGAGAAACACCGGGGAGCTGTTTTTT. This encodes CAWCPKGTGRNTGELFF. The chain joins TRBV30 to TRBJ2-2, with 9 bases that match TRBD1. The germline gives CDR1 GTSNPN, CDR2 SVGIG (reference sequence). CDR3 length equals 17 residues. The V and J ends lost 5 bases and 2 bases, in that order; junction bases with no gene match: 12.

The rearrangement joins TRBV9 to TRBJ1-1; 7 nucleotides match TRBD1. The CDR3 runs to 15 residues. Germline lookup yields CDR1 SGDLS and CDR2 YYNGEE. The V segment lost 0 bases and the J segment 4 bases; nucleotides outside the gene matches: 6. The CDR3 region has the DNA TGTGCCAGCAGCGTAGGAGAGGGGGCACTCACTGAAGCTTTCTTT. As protein: CASSVGEGALTEAFF.

The rearrangement links TRBV9 to TRBJ1-4; 8 nucleotides align to TRBD1. This CDR3 comprises 15 residues. The junction had 4 bases not matched to a gene; V was cut back by 0 bases and J by 6 bases. Germline values: CDR1 SGDLS, CDR2 YYNGEE. CDR3: CASSVEAGGHEKLFF. Written as DNA, the CDR3 is TGTGCCAGCAGCGTAGAGGCAGGGGGCCATGAAAAACTGTTTTTT.